This TCR beta chain stems from a study of blood T cell repertoires in COVID-19. Turning to the study itself: The study drew acute and convalescent COVID-19 samples from the United States, Italy and Spain. Sources were T cells, B-cell-depleted T cells, or PBMCs; the material itself was cDNA or gDNA.

Authors' analysis steps: How many nucleated cells were present was estimated from reference gene primer amplification. Profiled with immunoSEQ multiplex PCR; TCRdb holds only in-frame clones, not every one. V and J calls and clone size are those listed in that table; D and trimming were worked out from the DNA. The table has roughly 250,000 clones, about 90% seen once. CDR1 and CDR2 (germline): LNHDA, SQIVND (reference sequence). CDR3 length: 12 residues. Trimming took 5 bases from V and 3 from J, leaving 8 bases between them. Recruitment covered about two dozen US areas and drew participants whose ages spanned about 18 to 89 years.

This TCR came from a woman aged 25 to 39 with acute COVID-19. The specimen was PBMCs or T cells enriched from blood (not recorded which). V gene TRBV19 combines with J gene TRBJ2-7; no firm D call. The CDR3 sequence: CASSLPGYEQYF. CDR3 nucleotides: TGTGCCAGTAGTCTTCCGGGCTACGAGCAGTACTTC.